Listed below are T cell receptor beta chains from one sample, sequenced in a study of T cell responses to AZD1222 COVID-19 vaccine. Assay used: immunoSEQ multiplex PCR; TCRdb lists only in-frame clones, some missing. The sample carries 200,000 or so clones, around 87% recorded once. The sample was peripheral blood, taken on day 0 of MenACWY control vaccination. The receptors derive from an adult in good health. CDR3s include the opening cysteine and the closing phenylalanine or tryptophan. The order of the fields is J gene, clone size, V gene, CDR3 protein. Not all rows give a size; the values are once, few, many and, for expanded clones, a class.

TRBJ2-2,NA,TRBV7-9,CASSPRDMNTGELFF
TRBJ2-1,NA,TRBV28,CASSTKGDRRFF
TRBJ2-1,NA,TRBV5-6,CASSLPNNEQFF
TRBJ2-7,NA,TRBV18,CASSNRDRSSYEQYF
TRBJ2-1,NA,TRBV6-5,CASTPRPDWNEQFF
TRBJ2-7,NA,TRBV9,CASSVSGTGSYEQYF
TRBJ1-2,once,TRBV4-3,CASSPGDSPYGYTF
TRBJ2-7,NA,TRBV5-8,CASSLSSQTYEQYF
TRBJ1-5,NA,TRBV4-1,CASSQVWQGVGQPQHF
TRBJ1-5,NA,TRBV28,CASSSGQSNQPQHF
TRBJ1-6,NA,TRBV20-1,CSASTTGVNSPLHF
TRBJ1-2,NA,TRBV5-5,CASSLNRNGYTF
TRBJ1-5,NA,TRBV7-8,CASSLVGVDGHYQPQHF
TRBJ2-7,NA,TRBV7-9,CASSAGQNYEQYF
TRBJ2-2,NA,TRBV12-3/TRBV12-4,CASVGGAGELFF
TRBJ1-1,NA,TRBV5-5,CASSLESGEAFF
TRBJ2-7,NA,TRBV6-6,CASSYSRDSTYEQYF
TRBJ2-6,once,TRBV2,CASSEGWTGKNSGANVLTF
TRBJ2-1,NA,TRBV6-5,CASSTGTDYNEQFF
TRBJ2-5,once,TRBV13,CASSLLLTGWGETQYF